Shown below are 3 T cell receptor beta chains from a single sample sequenced in a study of PD-L1 blockade in urothelial cancer. This sample's time point: pretreatment peripheral blood. Only in-frame clones appear in the TCRdb table, and some are missing; sequencing was by immunoSEQ multiplex PCR. This sample has around 70,000 clones; about nine tenths occur once, and the top ten carry more than 3.5%. The sequencing here drew on PBMCs, taken around atezolizumab (anti-PD-L1) treatment. The receptors shown here come from a man in his 70s with urothelial cancer.

This clone was counted between two and nine times. V and J are TRBV2 and TRBJ2-1; a weak D match, TRBD1 (5 bases). This CDR3 is built from 14 residues. The V end was cut by 2 bases, the J end by 2 bases, with 7 bases between. Germline values: CDR1 SNHLY, CDR2 FYNNEI. The CDR3 nucleotides read TGTGCCAGCAGTGAACGACAGACCTACAATGAGCAGTTCTTC. This sequence encodes CASSERQTYNEQFF.

This clone was recorded once. V and J are TRBV28 and TRBJ1-5, with 9 bases fitting TRBD1. The J segment lost 1 base and the V segment lost 6 bases, leaving 4 bases of the junction unmatched. The CDR3 runs to 15 residues. Germline V gene data show CDR1 as MDHEN and CDR2 as SYDVKM. In nucleotides, the CDR3 is TGTGCCAGCAGCCCTACAGGGGGCAGCAATCAGCCCCAGCATTTT. Protein product: CASSPTGGSNQPQHF.

V and J are TRBV30 and TRBJ1-2; D may be TRBD1 (6 bases). The CDR3 has 12 residues. Germline V gives CDR1 GTSNPN, CDR2 SVGIG (reference sequence). V was shortened by 4 bases and J by 7 bases, with 13 bases between the two germline ends. The CDR3 loop is CAWILTGGGYTF. CDR3 DNA sequence: TGTGCCTGGATCCTGACAGGAGGTGGCTACACCTTC.